This record concerns one T cell receptor beta chain sequence. Its binding antigen is unknown. The record has no base qualities; no much larger clone is one base away. Collaborating institutions collected whole blood in K2EDTA tubes following their own protocols. Collaborator samples were shipped for TCRbeta analysis as frozen whole blood, isolated PBMCs, or DNA extracted from either sample type. This entry belongs to a study of blood T cell repertoires in COVID-19 (dated by TCRdb to the early 2020s). For context, the study as a whole: Samples covering the acute and convalescent phases of COVID-19 were provided by collaborators in the United States, Italy and Spain. The dataset comprised deeply sampled blood TCRbeta repertoires from subjects exposed to, actively infected with, or recovered from COVID-19. The material from the prospective study consisted of cDNA or gDNA derived from T cells, B-cell-depleted T cells, or PBMCs. Where available, HLA class I and class II types were obtained from metadata supplied by the sample provider rather than from assay-based typing. The sample metadata nearly always contained a de-identified subject ID, COVID-19 status, age in years and sex. The samples were drawn from the first 160 participants of the ongoing ImmuneRACE study and from 1,254 subjects provided by 6 global collaborators. The repertoires were made available in a free public database intended to serve as a resource for research on the immune response to SARS-CoV-2.

The paper's findings and limits, for the study overall: The quantity of clinical and demographic metadata differed by source and by participant and was supplied without curation.

TCRbeta CDR3 regions were amplified from genomic DNA by means of the immunoSEQ Assay, a bias-controlled multiplex PCR. On the authors' methods: The number of nucleated cells in each sample was estimated by amplification of reference gene primers within the assay. Sequence reads were collapsed and filtered to measure the absolute abundance of every unique TCRbeta CDR3 rearrangement. For each sample, productive Simpson clonality was calculated as the square root of Simpson's diversity index across productive rearrangements. The table comes from immuneACCESS by way of TCRdb, which keeps in-frame sequences with V and J called. Part of the clones is missing from these tables; in studies checked, under half for an unresolved V gene and the rest for unknown reasons. V and J calls and clone size are as listed in that table; D and trimming were resolved from the DNA. The sample has approximately 180,000 clones on record, around 90% of them singletons. About 4.4% of the sample is held by the ten biggest clonotypes.

The CDR3, cysteine through phenylalanine, is 16 amino acids long. Only CDR3 DNA remains: 48 bases, in frame from the first base. The germline V gene encodes CDR1 MNHNS and CDR2 SASEGT. At the junction V is shortened by 2 bases and J by 7 bases; bases outside the gene matches: 10. The clonotype originates from a human donor in a cohort sampled during active COVID-19. Recombination joined TRBV6-1 with TRBJ2-3, and 9 junctional nucleotides match TRBD2. The sample was peripheral blood. The CDR3 corresponds to CASSEWRSGGRNTQYF. The DNA sequence is given as TGTGCCAGCAGTGAATGGCGTAGCGGGGGCCGGAATACGCAGTATTTT.